The 20 T cell receptor beta chains listed next were all sequenced from one sample in a study of breast tumors, draining lymph nodes, adjacent tissues. TCRdb re-called the multiplex PCR reads with MiXCR, one entry per CDR3 protein. The sample has some 120,000 distinct CDR3 sequences, roughly 21% seen once. The lymph nodes were axillary draining lymph nodes from breast cancer patients. The material sequenced was axillary lymph node tissue. These receptors originate from a female donor with breast cancer. Some clones in this sample may be carry-over from other donors' samples.

This clonotype was detected many times. The V and J genes are TRBV20-1 and TRBJ2-5; the D is unclear. The V end was cut by 1 base, the J end by 7 bases, with 16 bases between. In germline, CDR1 is DFQATT, CDR2 SNEGSKA (reference sequence). CDR3 length equals 14 residues. The CDR3, as DNA: TGCAGTGCTAGAGCCCCAATTAAGAAAGGGACCCAGTACTTC. It translates to CSARAPIKKGTQYF.

This clonotype came up many times. The gene calls are TRBV7-8 and TRBJ2-5; possibly TRBD2 for D (7 bases). The CDR3 runs 13 residues. Per germline, CDR1 SGHVS and CDR2 FQNEAQ. The V and J ends lost 5 bases and 3 bases respectively, with 10 bases between them. The CDR3 reads CASSLGGEETQYF. The CDR3 region has the DNA TGTGCCAGCAGCCTAGGGGGGGAAGAGACCCAGTACTTC.

In its sample, this clonotype was seen many times. This chain uses TRBV7-9 with TRBJ2-5, with TRBD1 matching over 11 bases. Germline assignment: CDR1 SEHNR and CDR2 FQNEAQ (reference sequence). V was pared by 4 bases and J by 4 bases, with 5 bases of the junction left unmatched. The CDR3 length is 15 residues. CDR3 nucleotides: TGTGCCAGCAGCTCTGGGGACAGGGGGTTAGAGACCCAGTACTTC. Encoded protein: CASSSGDRGLETQYF.

This clonotype occurred many times. The V and J genes are TRBV7-3 and TRBJ2-3; no clear D. The CDR3 has 14 residues. Trimming cost V 3 bases and J 5 bases, with 12 bases left between them. Germline CDR1 SGHTA, CDR2 FQGTGA. Here the CDR3 reads CASSFSGSGDTQYF. The DNA of the CDR3 is TGTGCCAGCAGCTTCAGTGGAAGTGGAGATACGCAGTATTTT. Looking up the rest from reference TRBV7-3 and TRBJ2-3 gives the full variable domain: GAGVSQTPSNKVTEKGKYVELRCDPISGHTALYWYRQSLGQGPEFLIYFQGTGAADDSGLPNDRFFAVRPEGSVSTLKIQRTERGDSAVYLCASSFSGSGDTQYFGPGTRLTVL.

This sequence joins TRBV6-5 and TRBJ2-1, with D possibly matching TRBD2 (6 bases). V was shortened by 6 bases and J by 9 bases, with 21 bases between the two germline ends. Germline CDR1 is MNHEY and CDR2 is SVGAGI. The CDR3 extends over 15 amino acids. In DNA, the CDR3 is TGTGCCAGCAGACTACTAGCTCCGGGTTTGAGTGAGCAGTTCTTC. This sequence encodes CASRLLAPGLSEQFF.

The chain carries TRBV19 and TRBJ2-6, with 7 bases aligning to TRBD1. The J segment lost 0 bases and the V segment lost 1 base, leaving 9 bases of the junction unmatched. CDR3 length: 19 amino acids. Germline CDR1 is LNHDA and CDR2 is SQIVND (reference sequence). CDR3 protein: CASSIGLWTGNSGANVLTF. CDR3 DNA: TGTGCCAGTAGTATAGGGTTGTGGACAGGAAACTCTGGGGCCAACGTCCTGACTTTC.

This clonotype was detected many times. This rearrangement joins TRBV5-4 to TRBJ2-3; 10 nucleotides line up with TRBD2. V gave up 7 bases and J gave up 3 bases; unmatched junction bases: 11. The CDR3 covers 16 residues. Germline loops: CDR1 SGHNT, CDR2 YYREEE (reference sequence). The CDR3 protein is CASAASGSLGTDTQYF. In DNA form, the CDR3 reads TGTGCCAGCGCGGCTAGCGGGAGTTTGGGGACAGATACGCAGTATTTT.

This clonotype was picked up many times. The chain carries TRBV5-1 and TRBJ2-2; 8 bases align to TRBD2. Looked up from germline, CDR1 is SGHRS and CDR2 is YFSETQ. V lost 4 bases, J lost 2 bases, and 4 bases stayed unmatched. This CDR3 is 15 amino acids long. CDR3 protein: CASSMTSANTGELFF. Written as DNA, the CDR3 is TGCGCCAGCAGCATGACTAGCGCCAACACCGGGGAGCTGTTTTTT. Combining the CDR3 with reference TRBV5-1 and TRBJ2-2 gives the whole variable domain KAGVTQTPRYLIKTRGQQVTLSCSPISGHRSVSWYQQTPGQGLQFLFEYFSETQRNKGNFPGRFSGRQFSNSRSEMNVSTLELGDSALYLCASSMTSANTGELFFGEGSRLTVL.

The chain employs TRBV28 and TRBJ2-7; D ambiguous. The CDR3 is made up of 11 amino acids. The germline CDR1 and CDR2 sequences are MDHEN and SYDVKM. Trimming removed 8 bases from V and 0 bases from J, with 5 bases in between. The CDR3 here is CASPVSYEQYF. Written as DNA, the CDR3 is TGTGCCAGCCCGGTCTCCTACGAGCAGTACTTC.

Worth noting for this clonotype: Being one base from a much bigger clone, this may be a read error. The gene calls are TRBV11-3 and TRBJ2-5, with 7 bases that match TRBD1. CDR3 length equals 16 residues. The trim removed 3 bases at V and 3 bases at J, leaving 10 bases unmatched. CDR1 and CDR2 from the germline V gene are SGHNT and YENEEA. DNA of the CDR3: TGTGCCAGCAGCTTTGGTCCTCGGGACAGAGAAGAGACCCAGTACTTC. Amino acids: CASSFGPRDREETQYF.

This clonotype was picked up many times. The chain recombines TRBV28 with TRBJ1-3; no definite D call. CDR3 length: 17 residues. V was cut by 5 bases and J by 0 bases, with 17 bases left in between. Germline V gene lookup returns CDR1 MDHEN and CDR2 SYDVKM. The chain's CDR3 is CASSTSSISISGNTIYF. The DNA for the CDR3 is TGTGCCAGCAGTACTTCCAGCATTAGCATCTCTGGAAACACCATATATTTT.

This clonotype has a count of ten or more. The CDR3 region has the DNA TGCGCCAGCAGCCGCCGACAGGGGCAGACAGATACGCAGTATTTT. Its protein is CASSRRQGQTDTQYF. This chain links TRBV4-1 with TRBJ2-3, with TRBD1 matching 8 bases. Per germline, CDR1 MGHRA and CDR2 YSYEKL. J lost 3 bases, V lost 4 bases, and 6 bases had no gene match. The CDR3 consists of 15 residues.

This clonotype was seen repeatedly, ten times or more. The chain carries TRBV7-9 and TRBJ1-2; D is unclear. V lost 0 bases to trimming and J lost 0 bases, with 8 bases between them. Germline values: CDR1 SEHNR, CDR2 FQNEAQ (reference sequence). The CDR3 is 15 amino acids. Here the CDR3 DNA reads TGTGCCAGCAGCTTAGCGGAGGCGCCTAACTATGGCTACACCTTC. Protein product: CASSLAEAPNYGYTF. Full variable domain (remainder filled in from reference TRBV7-9 and TRBJ1-2): DTGVSQNPRHKITKRGQNVTFRCDPISEHNRLYWYRQTLGQGPEFLTYFQNEAQLEKSRLLSDRFSAERPKGSFSTLEIQRTEQGDSAMYLCASSLAEAPNYGYTFGSGTRLTVV.

The sample holds many counts of this clonotype. The chain uses TRBV5-1 and TRBJ2-2; 9 nucleotides line up with TRBD2. Germline assignment: CDR1 SGHRS and CDR2 YFSETQ. The CDR3 totals 17 residues. Trimming cost V 0 bases and J 1 base; bases outside gene matches: 4. CDR3 in amino acids: CASSLAGSGGNTGELFF. The CDR3 nucleotides read TGCGCCAGCAGCTTGGCGGGTAGCGGGGGGAACACCGGGGAGCTGTTTTTT.

This clonotype was counted at least ten times. This chain connects TRBV5-8 to TRBJ1-5; D is uncertain. Trimming left V 3 bases short and J 8 bases short, with 12 bases between. The CDR3 sequence is 13 residues long. Germline CDR1 is SGHTS and CDR2 is YDEGEE. The CDR3 DNA follows: TGTGCCAGCAGCTCATCGTTTCGGGAGCCCCAGCATTTT. This encodes CASSSSFREPQHF.

Many counts were recorded for this clonotype. This rearrangement joins TRBV10-2 to TRBJ2-2; D uncertain. V was clipped by 1 base and J by 0 bases, with 18 bases between them. The CDR3 contains 19 residues. In germline, CDR1 is WSHSY, CDR2 SAAADI. CDR3 sequence reads: CASSEWVSPFRTNTGELFF. The CDR3 nucleotides read TGCGCCAGCAGTGAGTGGGTCAGCCCGTTCCGAACGAACACCGGGGAGCTGTTTTTT.

This clonotype was recorded many times. The V and J genes are TRBV11-3 and TRBJ2-3; 10 nucleotides agree with TRBD2. V dropped 5 bases and J dropped 6; count of bases not matched to a gene: 8. Germline CDR1 SGHNT, CDR2 YENEEA. The length of the CDR3 is 15 residues. The CDR3 DNA sequence: TGTGCCAGCAGCGGAGTAGCGGGGGGTAGGGATACGCAGTATTTT. It yields the protein CASSGVAGGRDTQYF.

In this sample, this clonotype turned up many times. The rearrangement links TRBV7-9 to TRBJ1-2, with no clear D. The CDR3 runs 12 residues. The V gene's germline CDR1 is SEHNR and CDR2 FQNEAQ (reference sequence). The V end was cut by 6 bases, the J end by 7 bases, with 12 bases between. The CDR3, as DNA: TGTGCCAGCAGTCCTACCTTGCGTGGCTACACCTTC. It encodes CASSPTLRGYTF.

This clonotype was detected once. The chain recombines TRBV5-1 with TRBJ1-1, with 7 bases lining up with TRBD1. V lost 4 bases and J lost 2; bases outside the gene matches: 11. Germline CDR1 is SGHRS and CDR2 is YFSETQ. The CDR3 loop spans 16 amino acids. The CDR3 region has the DNA TGCGCCAGCAGCCCTAACCCACAGGGGAGAAACACTGAAGCTTTCTTT. Translated, it gives CASSPNPQGRNTEAFF. Full variable domain (outside the CDR3, taken from reference TRBV5-1 and TRBJ1-1): KAGVTQTPRYLIKTRGQQVTLSCSPISGHRSVSWYQQTPGQGLQFLFEYFSETQRNKGNFPGRFSGRQFSNSRSEMNVSTLELGDSALYLCASSPNPQGRNTEAFFGQGTRLTVV.

Comments on this clonotype: It may be a read error: a sequence one base away is much more abundant. The missing conserved phenylalanine or tryptophan at the end of this CDR3 makes a read error likely. The genes are TRBV15 and TRBJ2-3; D not resolved. Trimming took 2 bases from V and 2 from J, leaving 8 bases between them. Germline V gene lookup returns CDR1 LNHNV and CDR2 YYDKDF (reference sequence). The length of the CDR3 is 14 residues. The CDR3 DNA follows: TGTGCCACCAGCAGAACAGACCACACAGATACGCAGTATCTT. Its translation is CATSRTDHTDTQYL.